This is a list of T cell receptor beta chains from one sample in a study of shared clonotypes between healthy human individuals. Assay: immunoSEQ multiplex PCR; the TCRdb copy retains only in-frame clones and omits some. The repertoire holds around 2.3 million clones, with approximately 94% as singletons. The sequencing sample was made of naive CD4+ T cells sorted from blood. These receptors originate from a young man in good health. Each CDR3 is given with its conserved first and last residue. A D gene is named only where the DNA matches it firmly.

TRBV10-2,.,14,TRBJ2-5,TGCGCCAGCAGTGAATCCGGACTGGGTGCGACCCAGTACTTC,CASSESGLGATQYF
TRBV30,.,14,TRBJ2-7,TGTGCCTGGAGTGTAGCGGGTTTCTTCTACGAGCAGTACTTC,CAWSVAGFFYEQYF
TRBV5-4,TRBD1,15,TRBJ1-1,TGTGCCAGCAGTTTCACCCTTACAGGGGACACTGAAGCTTTCTTT,CASSFTLTGDTEAFF
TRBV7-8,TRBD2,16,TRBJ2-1,TGTGCCAGCAGCTTAGCGGGACTAGCGGGAGTGGAGGAGCAGTTCTTC,CASSLAGLAGVEEQFF
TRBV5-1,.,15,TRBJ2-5,TGCGCCAGCAGCTTGGGGCCGGAAAGGGCTAGGGACCAGTACTTC,CASSLGPERARDQYF
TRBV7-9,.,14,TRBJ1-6,TGTGCCAGCAGCTTAGTTGCAGTTAATTCACCCCTCCACTTT,CASSLVAVNSPLHF
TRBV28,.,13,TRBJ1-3,TGTGCCACCATCGGGAGGGCTGGAAACACCATATATTTT,CATIGRAGNTIYF
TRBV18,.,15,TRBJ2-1,TGTGCCAGCTCACCGGGGACGGCGGCCCTCAATGAGCAGTTCTTC,CASSPGTAALNEQFF
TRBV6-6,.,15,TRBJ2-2,TGTGCCAGCAGTTACCGTGCTAGCCACACCGGGGAGCTGTTTTTT,CASSYRASHTGELFF
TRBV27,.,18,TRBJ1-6,TGTGCCAGCAGCCCTAGACAGACAGATAGCTCCTATAATTCACCCCTCCACTTT,CASSPRQTDSSYNSPLHF